The entry that follows covers one T cell receptor beta chain sequence. It lacks a known antigen. No per-base quality is available; no much larger clone lies one base away. The record originates from a study of regulatory T cells in long-lasting Graves disease (dated by TCRdb to 2020 to 2022). For the wider study: Newly diagnosed Graves' disease patients had taken antithyroid drugs for less than 3 months. This study used TCR sequencing and RNA sequencing of peripheral blood to compare persistent Graves' disease patients against newly diagnosed Graves' disease patients. A total of about 33 samples underwent TCR sequencing, from about 13 patients with persistent Graves' disease and about 20 patients with newly diagnosed Graves' disease. The study was registered as a clinical trial and conducted in China. Overall study outcomes, separate from this receptor: Compared with newly diagnosed patients, patients with persistent Graves' disease had lower TCR Shannon entropy and fewer highly expanded clones, which suggests clonal expansion. Sequencing and analysis were restricted to the TCR beta chain. The study examined only peripheral blood because the primary lesion, thyroid tissue, could not be accessed. The authors acknowledged the small sample size as a limitation that may reduce accuracy. Persistent patients shared more public clonotypes among themselves (approximately 2,500) than newly diagnosed patients did (about 970). Persistent disease showed preferential use of TRBV28, TRBJ1-2 and TRBJ2-5, whereas newly diagnosed disease favored TRBV20-1 and TRBJ2-1.

The method behind the library was multiplex PCR. Sequencing instrument: Illumina HiSeq 4000. To build TCR beta libraries, CDR3 regions were amplified by Arm-PCR using iRepertoire HTBI primers. Gel purification was performed on PCR products prior to sequencing. Under the source paper's analysis protocol: Gene usage analysis of CDR3 amino acid clonotypes used the 62 TRBV and more than 13 TRBJ segments found across samples. Filtered high-quality paired reads were merged into contigs using COPE and FqMerger. BLAST was used to align contigs to IMGT TRBV, TRBD and TRBJ reference genes, and CDR3 was defined according to IMGT. Any clonotype with a frequency above 0.1% was classified as a highly expanded clone. Shannon entropy was used to measure repertoire diversity, and the Gini coefficient was used to measure V-J evenness. A clonotype found in more than one individual was treated as public. The public reads were quality trimmed at Q25 with fastp and then assembled into clones with MiXCR by TCRdb, keeping productive beta chains. Rows are unified per CDR3 protein, each entry keeping the most common DNA and genes. TCRdb, rather than the study authors, made the V and J calls. The sample table records 350,000 to 550,000 distinct CDR3 sequences; more than 12% of these occur just once. The ten biggest clones cover 15% to 20% of the sample.

Per the germline V gene (reference sequence), LGHDT is the CDR1 and YNNKEL is the CDR2. Between the V and J ends, shortened by 3 bases and 4 bases respectively, the junction contains 9 bases. The CDR3 spans 13 residues, from the cysteine through the phenylalanine. Just CDR3 DNA is preserved here, 39 bases in frame from base 1. Reading the label with the study, this specimen's time point is: newly diagnosed GD, antithyroid drugs for less than 3 months. For both TCR sequencing and RNA sequencing, RNA was extracted from PBMCs in TRIzol. The diagnosis of Graves' disease followed American Thyroid Association guidelines. Patients were recruited from an endocrinology department in Xi'an, China. From each patient, approximately 9.9 milliliters of peripheral blood was collected into an EDTA anticoagulant tube. PBMCs were isolated by Ficoll Paque Plus density gradient separation without further T cell sorting. An Agilent 2100 Bioanalyzer and agarose gel were used to assess RNA quality, and a NanoDrop 2000 was used to measure RNA concentration.

This same sample was also taken into another study, of T cells in Graves' hyperthyroidism and ophthalmopathy. Drawing on the second study: A patient counted as having stable Graves' hyperthyroidism if no progression to ophthalmopathy occurred over 18 months of follow-up. Hyperthyroidism patients were newly diagnosed, had a disease duration of under 2 months, and were aged 18 to 65 years. Patients with uncontrolled infections, other autoimmune diseases, pregnancy or lactation were excluded. Clinical symptoms, serum thyroxine and TRAb, thyroid ultrasound, and orbital computed tomography formed the basis for the diagnoses. The first round of RT-PCR for the TCR CDR3 was performed with the HTBI primer set and the Qiagen OneStep RT-PCR kit. Most expanded thyroid clonotypes (frequency above 0.001) were also found in blood, which suggests that blood repertoires may mirror thyroid immune responses. Ophthalmopathy was separated from stable hyperthyroidism by a 13 V-J signature model, with just over 85% sensitivity and around 81% specificity obtained in cross-validation and 80%/75% obtained in testing. In validation, progression to ophthalmopathy was predicted by the model with nearly 71% sensitivity and just over 72% specificity, a median of 6.5 months before onset. TCR V-J signatures able to tell the groups apart were searched for in a discovery cohort of 95 to 100 patients, of whom more than 40 had Graves' ophthalmopathy and around 56 had stable Graves' hyperthyroidism. Prospective prediction of ophthalmopathy was tested in an independent validation cohort consisting of fewer than 20 hyperthyroidism patients and 15 or so patients who later progressed to ophthalmopathy. The 95 to 100 discovery patients were randomly divided into training and test sets at a 7:3 ratio. Thyroid tissue and blood T-cell repertoires from about 6 Graves' hyperthyroidism patients were also compared in the study. After blood sampling, hyperthyroidism patients were treated with methimazole at a starting dose of 30 mg daily, and ophthalmopathy patients were treated with high-dose intravenous methylprednisolone. Libraries were constructed in a second round of multiplex PCR, after which size selection and purification were performed. Paired-end sequencing of the libraries was performed with 100 bp reads on an Illumina HiSeq2000. SOAPnuke was used to process the raw data, with reads discarded if the reads contained adapters or uncalled bases, had a mean Phred below 15, or lacked an exact constant-primer or identifier match. COPE v1.2.5 was used to merge the high-quality paired reads, and each unique nucleotide sequence was defined as a clonotype. Clonotypes were aligned to IMGT TRBV, TRBD and TRBJ reference segments using MiTCR v1.1. Analysis was restricted to V-J combinations with a frequency above 0.0001, which covered 98% to 99.2% of repertoires. The TCS score was defined as F50 (clonal expansion) divided by E x V (chaos), with BLOSUM62-based TCRdist calculated between CDR3 peptides within each V-J. Welch's t-statistics and random forest reduced approximately 520 V-J features to 13, which were used in a naive Bayes classifier (R e1071). Sample size was not statistically predetermined, and investigators were not blinded to group allocation. According to the paper, TCR Vbeta CDR3 sequencing was carried out on some 140 peripheral blood samples, which came from fewer than 50 ophthalmopathy, approximately 78 hyperthyroidism and approximately 17 progressor patients.

The V and J segments used are TRBV3-1 and TRBJ1-1, with no confident D gene call. The specimen was peripheral blood mononuclear cells (PBMCs), collected at new diagnosis, from a patient treated with antithyroid drugs. The clonotype was recovered from a woman in her 30s with Graves disease. Donor details come from another sample of the same person, matched by shared clones. The sequenced DNA is TGTGCCAGCAGCCACCAAGTGTCCACTGAAGCTTTCTTT. Its amino acids are CASSHQVSTEAFF. Extended through the reference TRBV3-1 and TRBJ1-1 proteins, this CDR3 yields the full variable domain: DTAVSQTPKYLVTQMGNDKSIKCEQNLGHDTMYWYKQDSKKFLKIMFSYNNKELIINETVPNRFSPKSPDKAHLNLHINSLELGDSAVYFCASSHQVSTEAFFGQGTRLTVV.